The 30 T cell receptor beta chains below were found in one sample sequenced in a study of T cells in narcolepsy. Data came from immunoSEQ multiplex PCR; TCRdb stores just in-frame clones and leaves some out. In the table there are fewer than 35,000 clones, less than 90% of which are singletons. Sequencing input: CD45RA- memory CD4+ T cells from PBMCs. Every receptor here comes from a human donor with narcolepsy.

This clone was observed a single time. For the CDR3, the DNA is TGTGCCAGCAGCCAAGATTCAGGCGGGGGGGCCGGGAATGAGCAGTTCTTC. Its translation is CASSQDSGGGAGNEQFF. This chain links TRBV4-2 with TRBJ2-1, with 9 bases fitting TRBD2. CDR1 LGHNA and CDR2 YNFKEQ come from the germline V gene. J lost 7 bases, V lost 0 bases, and 10 bases had no gene match. CDR3 size: 17 residues.

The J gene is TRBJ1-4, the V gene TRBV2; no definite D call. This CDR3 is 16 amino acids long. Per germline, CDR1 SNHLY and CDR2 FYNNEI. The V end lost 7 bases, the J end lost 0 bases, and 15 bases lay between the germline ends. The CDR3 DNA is TGTGCCAGCACGGACCGGATTCAGACAACTAATGAAAAACTGTTTTTT. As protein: CASTDRIQTTNEKLFF.

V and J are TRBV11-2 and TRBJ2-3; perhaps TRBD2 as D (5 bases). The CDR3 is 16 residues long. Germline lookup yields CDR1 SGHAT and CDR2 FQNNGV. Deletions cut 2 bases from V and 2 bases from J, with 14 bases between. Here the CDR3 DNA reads TGTGCCAGCAGCTTATCGGGTAGTAGCGTCACAGATACGCAGTATTTT. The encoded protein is CASSLSGSSVTDTQYF.

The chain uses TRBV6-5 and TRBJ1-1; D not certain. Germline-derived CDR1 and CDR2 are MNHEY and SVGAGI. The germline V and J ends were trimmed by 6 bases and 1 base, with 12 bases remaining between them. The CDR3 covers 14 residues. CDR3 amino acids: CASSPRRQNTEAFF. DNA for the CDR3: TGTGCCAGCAGCCCCCGGCGACAGAACACTGAAGCTTTCTTT.

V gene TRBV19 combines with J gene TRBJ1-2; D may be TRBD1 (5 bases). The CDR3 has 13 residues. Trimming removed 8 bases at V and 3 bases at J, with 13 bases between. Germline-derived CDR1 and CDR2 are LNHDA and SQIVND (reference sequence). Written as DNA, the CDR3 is TGTGCCAGTCGTCCGGGGACGGACTATGGCTACACCTTC. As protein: CASRPGTDYGYTF.

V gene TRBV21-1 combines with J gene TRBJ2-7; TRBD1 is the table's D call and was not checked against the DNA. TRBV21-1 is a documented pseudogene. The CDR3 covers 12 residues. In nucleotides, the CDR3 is TGTGCCAGCAGCAAAGGACACTACGAGCAGTACTTC. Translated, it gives CASSKGHYEQYF.

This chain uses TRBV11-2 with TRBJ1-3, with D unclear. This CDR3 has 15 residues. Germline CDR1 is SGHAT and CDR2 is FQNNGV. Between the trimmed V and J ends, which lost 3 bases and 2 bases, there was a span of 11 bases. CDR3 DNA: TGTGCCAGCAGCTTGAATTCCGAGACTGGAAACACCATATATTTT. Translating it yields CASSLNSETGNTIYF.

CDR3 in amino acids: CASSSRGQGVEQYF. DNA of the CDR3: TGCGCCAGCAGCTCCAGGGGGCAGGGGGTCGAGCAGTACTTC. V gene TRBV5-1 combines with J gene TRBJ2-5; 8 nucleotides line up with TRBD1. The J call may be wrong; the DNA end is better matched by TRBJ2-7. Germline loops: CDR1 SGHRS, CDR2 YFSETQ. The CDR3 runs 14 residues.

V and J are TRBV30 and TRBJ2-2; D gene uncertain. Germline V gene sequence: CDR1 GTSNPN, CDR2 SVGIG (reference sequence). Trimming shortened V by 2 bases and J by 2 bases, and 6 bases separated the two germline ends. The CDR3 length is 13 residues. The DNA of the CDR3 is TGTGCCTGGAGTAGGCAAAACACCGGGGAGCTGTTTTTT. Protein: CAWSRQNTGELFF.

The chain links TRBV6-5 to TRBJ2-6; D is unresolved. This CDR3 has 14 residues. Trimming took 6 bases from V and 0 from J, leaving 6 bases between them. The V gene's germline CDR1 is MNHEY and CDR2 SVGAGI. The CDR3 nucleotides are TGTGCCAGCAGGATAGGCTCTGGGGCCAACGTCCTGACTTTC. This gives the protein CASRIGSGANVLTF.

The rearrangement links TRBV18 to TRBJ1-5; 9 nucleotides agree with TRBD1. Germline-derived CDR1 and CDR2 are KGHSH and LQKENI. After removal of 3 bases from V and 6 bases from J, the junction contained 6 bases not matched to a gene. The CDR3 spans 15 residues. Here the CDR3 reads CASSPGQGISQPQHF. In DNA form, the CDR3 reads TGTGCCAGCTCACCGGGACAGGGAATAAGTCAGCCCCAGCATTTT.

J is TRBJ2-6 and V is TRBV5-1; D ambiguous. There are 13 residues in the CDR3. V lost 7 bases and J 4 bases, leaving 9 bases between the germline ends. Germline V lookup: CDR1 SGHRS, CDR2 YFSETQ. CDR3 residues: CASRQSGANVLTF. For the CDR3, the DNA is TGCGCCAGCCGCCAATCCGGGGCCAACGTCCTGACTTTC.

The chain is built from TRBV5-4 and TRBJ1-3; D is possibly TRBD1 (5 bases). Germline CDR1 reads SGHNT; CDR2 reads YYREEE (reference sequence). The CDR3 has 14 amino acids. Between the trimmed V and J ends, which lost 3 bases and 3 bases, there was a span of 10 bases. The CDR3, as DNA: TGTGCCAGCAGCTCATCCAGGGTTGGAAACACCATATATTTT. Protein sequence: CASSSSRVGNTIYF.

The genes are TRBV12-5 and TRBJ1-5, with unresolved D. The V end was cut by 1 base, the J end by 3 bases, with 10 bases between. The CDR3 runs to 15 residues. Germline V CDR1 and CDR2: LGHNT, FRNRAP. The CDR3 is CASGLGRNTNQPQHF. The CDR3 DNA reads TGTGCTAGTGGTTTGGGACGCAACACCAATCAGCCCCAGCATTTT.

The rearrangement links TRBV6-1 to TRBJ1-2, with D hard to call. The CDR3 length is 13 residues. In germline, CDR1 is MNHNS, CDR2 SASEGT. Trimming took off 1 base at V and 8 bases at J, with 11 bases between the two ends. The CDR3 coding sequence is TGTGCCAGCAGTGAAGGCGGGATGAGCGGCTACACCTTC. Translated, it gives CASSEGGMSGYTF.

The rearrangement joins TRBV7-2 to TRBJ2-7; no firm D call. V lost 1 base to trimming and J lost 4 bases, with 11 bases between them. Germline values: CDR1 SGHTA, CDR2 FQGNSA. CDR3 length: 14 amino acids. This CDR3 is CASSLDLTFYEQYF. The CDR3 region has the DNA TGTGCCAGCAGCTTAGATTTGACATTTTACGAGCAGTACTTC.

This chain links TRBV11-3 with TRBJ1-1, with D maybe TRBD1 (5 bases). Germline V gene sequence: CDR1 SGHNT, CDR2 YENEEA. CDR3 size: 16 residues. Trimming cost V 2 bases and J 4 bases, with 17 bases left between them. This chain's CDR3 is CASSLSSSGSGTEAFF. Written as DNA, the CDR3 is TGTGCCAGCAGCTTAAGCAGTTCAGGGTCAGGCACTGAAGCTTTCTTT.

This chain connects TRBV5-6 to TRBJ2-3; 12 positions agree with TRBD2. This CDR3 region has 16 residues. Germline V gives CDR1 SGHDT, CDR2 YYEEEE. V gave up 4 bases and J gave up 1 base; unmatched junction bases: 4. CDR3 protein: CASSPGLAGRTDTQYF. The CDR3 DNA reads TGTGCCAGCAGCCCGGGACTAGCGGGCCGCACAGATACGCAGTATTTT. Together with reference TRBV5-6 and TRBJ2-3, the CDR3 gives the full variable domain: DAGVTQSPTHLIKTRGQQVTLRCSPKSGHDTVSWYQQALGQGPQFIFQYYEEEERQRGNFPDRFSGHQFPNYSSELNVNALLLGDSALYLCASSPGLAGRTDTQYFGPGTRLTVL.

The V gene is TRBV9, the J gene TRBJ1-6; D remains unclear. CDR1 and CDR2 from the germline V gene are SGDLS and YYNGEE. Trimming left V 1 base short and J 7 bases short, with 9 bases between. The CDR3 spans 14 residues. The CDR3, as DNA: TGTGCCAGCAGCGTATCTCCGGACAATTCACCCCTCCACTTT. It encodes CASSVSPDNSPLHF.

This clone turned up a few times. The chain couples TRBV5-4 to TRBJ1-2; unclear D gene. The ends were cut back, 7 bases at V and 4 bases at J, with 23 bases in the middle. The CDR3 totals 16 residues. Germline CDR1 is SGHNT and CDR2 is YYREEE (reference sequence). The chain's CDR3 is CASLVNIPGKTYGYTF. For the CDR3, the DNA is TGTGCCAGCCTAGTAAACATACCAGGAAAGACCTATGGCTACACCTTC.

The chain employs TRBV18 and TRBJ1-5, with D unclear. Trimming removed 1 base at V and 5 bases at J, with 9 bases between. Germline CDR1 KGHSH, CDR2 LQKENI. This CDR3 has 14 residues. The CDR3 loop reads CASSPQGPDQPQHF. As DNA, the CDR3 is TGTGCCAGCTCACCACAGGGCCCCGATCAGCCCCAGCATTTT.

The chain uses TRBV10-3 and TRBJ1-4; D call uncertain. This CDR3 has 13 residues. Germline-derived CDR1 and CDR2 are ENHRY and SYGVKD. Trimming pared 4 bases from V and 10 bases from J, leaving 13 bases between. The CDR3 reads CAISVSGLGKLFF. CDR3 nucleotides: TGTGCCATCAGTGTTTCTGGATTGGGAAAACTGTTTTTT.

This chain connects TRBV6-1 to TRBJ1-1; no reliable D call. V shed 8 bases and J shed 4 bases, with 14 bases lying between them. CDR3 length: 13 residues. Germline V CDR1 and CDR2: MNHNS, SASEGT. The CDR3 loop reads CASSEVHGTEAFF. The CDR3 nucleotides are TGTGCCAGCTCGGAGGTCCATGGCACTGAAGCTTTCTTT.

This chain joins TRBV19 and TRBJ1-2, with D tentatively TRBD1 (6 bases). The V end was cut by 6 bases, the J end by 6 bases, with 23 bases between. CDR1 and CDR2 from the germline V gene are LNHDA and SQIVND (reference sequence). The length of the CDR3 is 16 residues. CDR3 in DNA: TGTGCCAGTAGCAGCCGAGGACAGTTCCTGAAGGATGGCTACACCTTC. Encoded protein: CASSSRGQFLKDGYTF.

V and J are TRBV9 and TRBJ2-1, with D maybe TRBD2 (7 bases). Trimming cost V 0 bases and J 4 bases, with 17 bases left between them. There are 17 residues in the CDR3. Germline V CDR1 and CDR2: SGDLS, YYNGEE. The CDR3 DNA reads TGTGCCAGCAGCGTAGCGCAGGGTAGGGGGGGATACAATGAGCAGTTCTTC. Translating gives CASSVAQGRGGYNEQFF.

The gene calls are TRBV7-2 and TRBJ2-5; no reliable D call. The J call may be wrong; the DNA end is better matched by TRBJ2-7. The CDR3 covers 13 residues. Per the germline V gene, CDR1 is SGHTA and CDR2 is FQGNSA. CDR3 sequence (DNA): TGTGCCAGCAGACGTCATGAGGCTTACGAGCAGTACTTC. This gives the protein CASRRHEAYEQYF.

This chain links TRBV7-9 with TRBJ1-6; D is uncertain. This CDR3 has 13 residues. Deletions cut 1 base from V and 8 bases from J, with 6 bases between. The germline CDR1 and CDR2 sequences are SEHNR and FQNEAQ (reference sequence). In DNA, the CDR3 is TGTGCCAGCAGCTTAGGGAGGGATTCACCCCTCCACTTT. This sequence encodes CASSLGRDSPLHF.

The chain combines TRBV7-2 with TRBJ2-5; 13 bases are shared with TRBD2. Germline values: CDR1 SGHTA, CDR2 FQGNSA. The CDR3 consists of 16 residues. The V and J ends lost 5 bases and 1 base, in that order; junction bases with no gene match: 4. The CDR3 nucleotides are TGTGCCAGCAGCGGACGACTAGCGGGGGGCCAAGAGACCCAGTACTTC. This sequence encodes CASSGRLAGGQETQYF.

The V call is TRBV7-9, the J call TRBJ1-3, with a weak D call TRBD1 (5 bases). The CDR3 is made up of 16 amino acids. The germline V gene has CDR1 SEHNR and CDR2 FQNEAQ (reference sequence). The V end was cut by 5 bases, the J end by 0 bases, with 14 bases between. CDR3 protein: CASSPGGGLSGNTIYF. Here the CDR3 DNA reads TGTGCCAGCAGCCCCGGGGGGGGACTCTCTGGAAACACCATATATTTT.

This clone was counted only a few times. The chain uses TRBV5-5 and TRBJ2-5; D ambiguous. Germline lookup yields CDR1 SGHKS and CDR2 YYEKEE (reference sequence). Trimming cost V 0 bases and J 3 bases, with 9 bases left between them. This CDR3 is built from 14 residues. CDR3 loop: CASSLDTNKETQYF. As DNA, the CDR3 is TGTGCCAGCAGCTTGGATACGAATAAAGAGACCCAGTACTTC. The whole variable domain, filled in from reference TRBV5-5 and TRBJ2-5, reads DAGVTQSPTHLIKTRGQQVTLRCSPISGHKSVSWYQQVLGQGPQFIFQYYEKEERGRGNFPDRFSARQFPNYSSELNVNALLLGDSALYLCASSLDTNKETQYFGPGTRLLVL.